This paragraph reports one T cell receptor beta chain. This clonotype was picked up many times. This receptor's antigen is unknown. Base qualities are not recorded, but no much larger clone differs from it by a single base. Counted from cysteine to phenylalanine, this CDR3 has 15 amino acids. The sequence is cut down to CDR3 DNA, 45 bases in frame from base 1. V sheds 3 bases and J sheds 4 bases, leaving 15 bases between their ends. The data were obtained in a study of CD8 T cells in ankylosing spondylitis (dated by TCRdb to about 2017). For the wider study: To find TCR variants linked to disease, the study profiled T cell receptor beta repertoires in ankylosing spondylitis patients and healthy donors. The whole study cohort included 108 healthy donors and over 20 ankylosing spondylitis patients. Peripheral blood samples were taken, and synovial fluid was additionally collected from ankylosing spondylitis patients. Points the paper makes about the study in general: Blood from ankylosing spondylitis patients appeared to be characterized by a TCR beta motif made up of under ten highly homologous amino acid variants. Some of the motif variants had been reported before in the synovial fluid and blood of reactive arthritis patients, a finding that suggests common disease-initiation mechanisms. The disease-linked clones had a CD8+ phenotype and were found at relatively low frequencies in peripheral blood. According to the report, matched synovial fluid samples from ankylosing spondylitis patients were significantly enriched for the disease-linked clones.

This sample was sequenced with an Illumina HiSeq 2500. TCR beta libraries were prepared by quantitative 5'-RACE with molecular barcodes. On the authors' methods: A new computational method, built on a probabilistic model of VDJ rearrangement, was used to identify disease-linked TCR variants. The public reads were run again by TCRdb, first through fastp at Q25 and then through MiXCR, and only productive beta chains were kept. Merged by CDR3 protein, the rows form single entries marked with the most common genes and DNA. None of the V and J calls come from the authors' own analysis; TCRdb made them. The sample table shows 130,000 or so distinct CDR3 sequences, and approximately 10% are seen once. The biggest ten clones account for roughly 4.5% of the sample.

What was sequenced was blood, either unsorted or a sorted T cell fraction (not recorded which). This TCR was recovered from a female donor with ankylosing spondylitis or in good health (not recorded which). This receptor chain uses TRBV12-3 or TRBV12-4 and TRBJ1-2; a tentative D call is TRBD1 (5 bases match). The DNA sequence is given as TGTGCCAGCAGTTTTAGCCCCGGGGGAATCTATGGCTACACCTTC. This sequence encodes CASSFSPGGIYGYTF.